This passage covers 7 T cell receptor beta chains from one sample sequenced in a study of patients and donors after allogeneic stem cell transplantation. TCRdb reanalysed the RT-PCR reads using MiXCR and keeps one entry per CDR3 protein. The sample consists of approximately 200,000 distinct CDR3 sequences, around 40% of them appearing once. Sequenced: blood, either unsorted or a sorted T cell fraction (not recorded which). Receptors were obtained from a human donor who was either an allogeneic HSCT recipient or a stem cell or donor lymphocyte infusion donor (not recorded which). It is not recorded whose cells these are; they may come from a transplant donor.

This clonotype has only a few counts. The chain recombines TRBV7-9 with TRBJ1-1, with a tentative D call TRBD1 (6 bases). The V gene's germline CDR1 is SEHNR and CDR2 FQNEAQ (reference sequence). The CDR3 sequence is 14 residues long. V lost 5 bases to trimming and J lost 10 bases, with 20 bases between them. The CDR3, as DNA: TGTGCCAGCAGCCCAGGCAGGGGCGAACTGGTAGCTTTCTTT. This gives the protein CASSPGRGELVAFF.

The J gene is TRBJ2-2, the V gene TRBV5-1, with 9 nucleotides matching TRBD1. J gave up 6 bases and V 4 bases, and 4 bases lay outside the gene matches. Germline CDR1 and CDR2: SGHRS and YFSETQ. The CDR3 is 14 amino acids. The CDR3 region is CASSPDRGSGELFF. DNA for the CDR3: TGCGCCAGCAGCCCGGACAGGGGATCCGGGGAGCTGTTTTTT.

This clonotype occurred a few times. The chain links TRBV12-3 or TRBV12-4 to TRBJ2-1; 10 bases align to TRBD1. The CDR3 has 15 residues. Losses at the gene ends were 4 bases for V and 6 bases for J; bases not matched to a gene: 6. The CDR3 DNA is TGTGCCAGCAGTTCCTCTTGGGACAGGGGCAATGAGCAGTTCTTC. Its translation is CASSSSWDRGNEQFF.

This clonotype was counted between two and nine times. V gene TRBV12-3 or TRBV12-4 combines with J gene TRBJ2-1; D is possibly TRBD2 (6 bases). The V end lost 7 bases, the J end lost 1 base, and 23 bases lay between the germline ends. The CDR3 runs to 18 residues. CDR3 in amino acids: CASTVGGNDGLSYNEQFF. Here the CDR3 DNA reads TGTGCCAGCACAGTTGGTGGGAATGATGGACTATCCTACAATGAGCAGTTCTTC.

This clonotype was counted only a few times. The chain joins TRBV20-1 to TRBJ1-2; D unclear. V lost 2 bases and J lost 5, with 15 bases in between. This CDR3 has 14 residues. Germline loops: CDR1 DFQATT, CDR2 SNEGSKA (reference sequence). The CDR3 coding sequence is TGCAGTGCTAGACCTGGGTCCCTCGGGTATGGCTACACCTTC. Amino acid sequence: CSARPGSLGYGYTF.

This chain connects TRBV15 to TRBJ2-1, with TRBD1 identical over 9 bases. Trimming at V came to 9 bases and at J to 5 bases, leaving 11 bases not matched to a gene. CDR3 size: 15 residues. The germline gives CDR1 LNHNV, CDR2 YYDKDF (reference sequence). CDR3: CATLNEQGANNEQFF. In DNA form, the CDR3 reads TGTGCCACGCTGAATGAACAGGGGGCCAACAATGAGCAGTTCTTC.

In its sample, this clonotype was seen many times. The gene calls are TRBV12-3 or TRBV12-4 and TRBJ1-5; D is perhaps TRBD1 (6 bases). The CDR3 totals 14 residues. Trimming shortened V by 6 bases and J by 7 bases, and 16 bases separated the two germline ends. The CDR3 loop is CASSPGGGAQPQHF. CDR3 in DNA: TGTGCCAGCAGCCCCGGGGGGGGGGCGCAGCCCCAGCATTTT.